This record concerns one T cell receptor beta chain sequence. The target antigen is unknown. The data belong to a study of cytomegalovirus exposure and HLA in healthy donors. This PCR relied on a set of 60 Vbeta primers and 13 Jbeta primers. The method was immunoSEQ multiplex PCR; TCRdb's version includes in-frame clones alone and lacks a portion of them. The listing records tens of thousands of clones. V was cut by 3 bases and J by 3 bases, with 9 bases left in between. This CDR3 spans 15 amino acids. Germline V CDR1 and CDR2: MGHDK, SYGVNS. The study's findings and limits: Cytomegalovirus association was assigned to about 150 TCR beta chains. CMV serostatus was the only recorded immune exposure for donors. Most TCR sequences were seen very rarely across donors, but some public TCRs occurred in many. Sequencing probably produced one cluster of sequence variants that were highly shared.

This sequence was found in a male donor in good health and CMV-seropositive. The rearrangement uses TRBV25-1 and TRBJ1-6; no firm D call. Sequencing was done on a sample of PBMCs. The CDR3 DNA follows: TGTGCCAGCAGTGACAGGTCCCTCTATAATTCACCCCTCCACTTT. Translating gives CASSDRSLYNSPLHF.